This TCR beta chain was retrieved from a study of cytomegalovirus exposure and HLA in healthy donors. Trimming removed 3 bases at V and 1 base at J, with 9 bases between. The CDR3 loop spans 14 amino acids. In germline, CDR1 is KGHSH, CDR2 LQKENI. PCR was performed using 60 Vbeta and 13 Jbeta primers. The data were produced by immunoSEQ multiplex PCR, yet TCRdb's version contains in-frame clones alone and is incomplete. The data contain 130,000 to 150,000 clones, roughly 70% of them seen just once; the ten biggest clones take up 1.5% to 2%. The rearrangement uses TRBV18 and TRBJ1-1; D possibly corresponds to TRBD1 (5 bases). The sequence was collected from a woman in her forties in good health and CMV-seronegative. Sequencing was performed on PBMCs. In DNA form, the CDR3 reads TGTGCCAGCTCACCTCAACAGGAGAACACTGAAGCTTTCTTT. Translating it yields CASSPQQENTEAFF.